These T cell receptor beta chains were read from a single sample in a study of cytomegalovirus exposure and HLA in healthy donors. Clones were sequenced by immunoSEQ multiplex PCR, and TCRdb holds only the in-frame ones, with some missing. The sample data list fewer than 60,000 clones. Input material: PBMCs. The source is a woman aged 40 to 49 in good health and CMV-seronegative. CDR3s include the opening cysteine and the closing phenylalanine or tryptophan. D genes are given only for firm matches.

V gene	J gene	CDR3 length	D gene	CDR3 protein	CDR3 DNA
TRBV19	TRBJ1-2	14	TRBD1	CASSMGDRKPGYTF	TGTGCCAGTAGTATGGGGGACAGGAAACCTGGCTACACCTTC
TRBV28	TRBJ1-2	15	NA	CASSLSGFPTYGYTF	TGTGCCAGCAGTTTATCGGGGTTCCCTACCTATGGCTACACCTTC
TRBV4-3	TRBJ1-4	16	NA	CASSQERAQTNEKLFF	TGCGCCAGCAGCCAAGAGCGGGCCCAAACTAATGAAAAACTGTTTTTT
TRBV6-1	TRBJ2-1	15	NA	CASSESLAGVNEQFF	TGTGCCAGCAGTGAGTCGCTCGCAGGGGTGAATGAGCAGTTCTTC
TRBV11-1	TRBJ2-7	14	NA	CASAESATSYEQYF	TGTGCCAGCGCGGAGAGCGCAACCTCCTACGAGCAGTACTTC
TRBV18	TRBJ1-1	15	NA	CASSPMVGGDTEAFF	TGTGCCAGCTCACCAATGGTGGGAGGAGACACTGAAGCTTTCTTT
TRBV7-9	TRBJ2-5	14	TRBD2	CASSFRGGAETQYF	TGTGCCAGCAGCTTTCGCGGGGGGGCGGAGACCCAGTACTTC
TRBV9	TRBJ1-3	16	TRBD1	CASSPGQGISGNTIYF	TGTGCCAGCAGCCCGGGACAGGGGATCTCTGGAAACACCATATATTTT
TRBV5-6	TRBJ1-1	19	TRBD1	CASTRLSRGPEVPVTEAFF	TGTGCCAGCACCCGTCTGAGCAGGGGGCCCGAAGTTCCGGTAACTGAAGCTTTCTTT
TRBV19	TRBJ1-2	14	NA	CASSIIPDIYGYTF	TGTGCCAGTAGTATAATCCCGGACATTTATGGCTACACCTTC
TRBV12-5	TRBJ2-2	12	NA	CASGSPTGELFF	TGTGCTAGTGGTTCCCCGACCGGGGAGCTGTTTTTT
TRBV7-9	TRBJ2-7	12	NA	CASTVGHHEQYF	TGTGCCAGCACCGTGGGGCACCACGAGCAGTACTTC
TRBV18	TRBJ1-5	14	TRBD1	CASSPDRGNQPQHF	TGTGCCAGCTCACCAGACAGGGGTAATCAGCCCCAGCATTTT
TRBV30	TRBJ1-1	12	NA	CAWSSDSPKSFF	TGTGCCTGGAGTTCGGACAGTCCCAAAAGTTTCTTT
TRBV7-2	TRBJ1-2	15	TRBD1	CASSLNRGPNNGYTF	TGTGCCAGCAGCTTAAATAGGGGGCCGAACAATGGCTACACCTTC
TRBV7-8	TRBJ2-5	15	NA	CASSLRLSDQETQYF	TGTGCCAGCAGCTTGAGACTATCCGACCAAGAGACCCAGTACTTC
TRBV19	TRBJ2-2	15	TRBD2	CASSVTSAGTGELFF	TGTGCCAGTAGTGTCACTAGCGCGGGCACCGGGGAGCTGTTTTTT
TRBV5-1	TRBJ1-2	12	NA	CASSVEGYGYTF	TGCGCCAGCAGCGTCGAGGGCTATGGCTACACCTTC
TRBV9	TRBJ1-2	13	NA	CASSVDGQIGYTF	TGTGCCAGCAGCGTAGATGGACAGATCGGCTACACCTTC
TRBV6-6	TRBJ2-5	15	TRBD2	CASSYGAGGQETQYF	TGTGCCAGCAGTTATGGAGCGGGGGGTCAAGAGACCCAGTACTTC
TRBV7-9	TRBJ1-2	13	NA	CASSLTVNYGYTF	TGTGCCAGCAGCTTGACTGTTAACTATGGCTACACCTTC
TRBV19	TRBJ2-1	16	TRBD2	CASSIWGLAVYNEQFF	TGTGCCAGTAGTATTTGGGGACTAGCAGTCTACAATGAGCAGTTCTTC
TRBV27	TRBJ2-5	15	NA	CASSPLGGRQETQYF	TGTGCCAGCAGTCCGCTGGGGGGAAGACAAGAGACCCAGTACTTC
TRBV30	TRBJ1-6	13	NA	CAWRSNGVSPLHF	TGTGCCTGGCGGAGCAATGGCGTCTCACCCCTCCACTTT
TRBV9	TRBJ2-1	19	TRBD2	CASSVGEGMGLAGGHEQFF	TGTGCCAGCAGCGTAGGGGAGGGGATGGGACTAGCGGGAGGGCATGAGCAGTTCTTC
TRBV2	TRBJ2-1	14	TRBD2	CASSEREGQNEQFF	TGTGCCAGCAGTGAGCGGGAGGGCCAAAATGAGCAGTTCTTC
TRBV19	TRBJ1-2	14	NA	CASSIYPEAYGYTF	TGTGCCAGTAGTATATACCCGGAGGCCTATGGCTACACCTTC
TRBV28	TRBJ2-2	17	TRBD1	CASSSLGTGMDAGELFF	TGTGCCAGCAGTTCCCTAGGGACAGGGATGGACGCGGGGGAGCTGTTTTTT
TRBV7-9	TRBJ1-4	14	NA	CASSLSGPNEKLFF	TGTGCCAGCAGCTTATCTGGGCCCAATGAAAAACTGTTTTTT
TRBV30	TRBJ1-6	15	NA	CAGSRYAIRDSPLHF	TGTGCCGGGAGTAGGTATGCAATCCGGGATTCACCCCTCCACTTT
TRBV2	TRBJ2-4	14	NA	CASSQVAGKNIQYF	TGTGCCAGCTCCCAAGTAGCAGGGAAAAACATTCAGTACTTC
TRBV9	TRBJ2-5	14	NA	CASSGGGLQETQYF	TGTGCCAGCAGCGGAGGAGGATTACAAGAGACCCAGTACTTC
TRBV6-5	TRBJ2-1	15	TRBD1	CASSYYRGSYNEQFF	TGTGCCAGCAGTTACTACAGGGGTTCCTACAATGAGCAGTTCTTC
TRBV18	TRBJ2-3	14	NA	CASSPQLRGDTQYF	TGTGCCAGCTCACCACAACTAAGGGGAGATACGCAGTATTTT
TRBV19	TRBJ2-3	11	NA	CASSSMDTQYF	TGTGCCAGTAGTTCCATGGATACGCAGTATTTT
TRBV2	TRBJ1-6	15	TRBD1	CASSERTGVGSPLHF	TGTGCCAGCAGTGAAAGGACAGGGGTAGGGTCACCCCTCCACTTT
TRBV7-2	TRBJ1-1	14	NA	CASSWKGGNTEAFF	TGTGCCAGCAGCTGGAAAGGGGGGAACACTGAAGCTTTCTTT
TRBV6-5	TRBJ2-7	14	NA	CASSAPGYSYEQYF	TGTGCCAGCAGTGCCCCGGGGTACTCCTACGAGCAGTACTTC
TRBV5-6	TRBJ2-7	14	NA	CASSFVGRGYEQYF	TGTGCCAGCAGCTTCGTGGGCAGGGGTTACGAGCAGTACTTC
TRBV19	TRBJ2-1	13	NA	CASTTGQHNEQFF	TGTGCCAGTACTACCGGACAGCACAATGAGCAGTTCTTC
TRBV7-2	TRBJ1-5	17	TRBD1	CASSLAGTGGGNQHQHF	TGTGCCAGCAGCTTAGCTGGGACAGGGGGTGGCAATCAGCACCAGCATTTT
TRBV18	TRBJ1-1	14	TRBD1	CASGRDRLNTEAFF	TGTGCCAGCGGACGGGACAGACTGAACACTGAAGCTTTCTTT
TRBV10-3	TRBJ1-2	14	TRBD1	CAISESRDRAGYTF	TGTGCCATCAGTGAGTCCCGGGACAGGGCTGGCTACACCTTC
TRBV19	TRBJ1-5	16	NA	CASSIGAGPSNQPQHF	TGTGCCAGTAGTATAGGGGCAGGGCCTAGCAATCAGCCCCAGCATTTT
TRBV19	TRBJ1-6	15	NA	CASSIAEGRDSPLHF	TGTGCCAGTAGTATAGCAGAGGGTCGCGATTCACCCCTCCACTTT
TRBV6-1	TRBJ1-6	15	NA	CASSEMPGRGSPLHF	TGTGCCAGCAGTGAAATGCCAGGGAGGGGGTCACCCCTCCACTTT
TRBV4-3	TRBJ2-1	15	TRBD1	CASSQGDRGRDEQFF	TGCGCCAGCAGCCAAGGGGACAGGGGGCGTGATGAGCAGTTCTTC
TRBV7-2	TRBJ2-3	16	TRBD1	CASSPRGQGITDTQYF	TGTGCCAGCAGCCCCCGGGGACAGGGGATTACAGATACGCAGTATTTT
TRBV5-4	TRBJ2-3	17	TRBD2	CASSARLAGGHTDTQYF	TGTGCCAGCAGCGCAAGACTAGCGGGAGGGCATACAGATACGCAGTATTTT
TRBV30	TRBJ1-2	13	NA	CAWSVGANYGYTF	TGTGCCTGGAGTGTGGGGGCTAATTATGGCTACACCTTC
TRBV28	TRBJ2-7	14	NA	CASSHLSFSYEQYF	TGTGCCAGCAGCCATCTTAGTTTCTCCTACGAGCAGTACTTC
TRBV7-9	TRBJ1-1	11	NA	CASRGDTEAFF	TGTGCCAGCAGGGGAGACACTGAAGCTTTCTTT